One and the same sample provided the 18 T cell receptor beta chains below, sequenced in a study of T cells in Graves' hyperthyroidism and ophthalmopathy. Researchers amplified the TCR beta CDR3 regions from RNA transcripts. The HTBI primer set was used in a first-round RT-PCR of the TCR CDR3. Via MiXCR, TCRdb re-called the multiplex PCR reads, giving one row per CDR3 protein. The table lists a few hundred thousand distinct CDR3 sequences, around 13% of them singletons. Sequenced: blood. The receptor set was obtained from a woman younger than 35 with Graves' hyperthyroidism.

This clonotype was counted between two and nine times. V and J are TRBV6-1 and TRBJ2-7; D remains unclear. Germline V lookup: CDR1 MNHNS, CDR2 SASEGT. V dropped 3 bases and J dropped 1 base, with 7 bases sitting between them. This CDR3 is 13 amino acids long. The DNA of the CDR3 is TGTGCCAGCAGTGAGGGCTTTTCCTACGAGCAGTACTTC. It is translated as CASSEGFSYEQYF.

Many counts were recorded for this clonotype. The chain is built from TRBV19 and TRBJ1-5; D not resolved. The CDR3 contains 14 residues. The germline V and J ends were trimmed by 4 bases and 5 bases, with 12 bases remaining between them. Germline V CDR1 and CDR2: LNHDA, SQIVND (reference sequence). The CDR3 here is CASSKGTWHQPQHF. CDR3 in DNA: TGTGCCAGTAGTAAGGGTACATGGCATCAGCCCCAGCATTTT.

Only a few counts were recorded for this clonotype. V usage is TRBV5-5 and J usage is TRBJ2-5; 10 nucleotides match TRBD1. CDR3 length equals 17 residues. Germline lookup yields CDR1 SGHKS and CDR2 YYEKEE (reference sequence). Trimming at V came to 0 bases and at J to 6 bases, leaving 11 bases not matched to a gene. The CDR3 region is CASSLELPPDRGKTQYF. CDR3 DNA: TGTGCCAGCAGCTTGGAGCTACCGCCGGACAGGGGGAAGACCCAGTACTTC.

This clonotype showed up many times. This chain links TRBV6-1 with TRBJ2-7; TRBD1 might be the D (5 bases). V was shortened by 6 bases and J by 4 bases, with 16 bases between the two germline ends. In germline, CDR1 is MNHNS, CDR2 SASEGT. This CDR3 contains 14 residues. DNA for the CDR3: TGTGCCAGCAGCTCGGACACCTCTCGTTACGAGCAGTACTTC. This encodes CASSSDTSRYEQYF.

The chain employs TRBV7-2 and TRBJ1-1; D perhaps matches TRBD1 (6 bases). V gave up 3 bases and J gave up 3 bases, with 11 bases separating them. Germline CDR1 SGHTA, CDR2 FQGNSA. There are 14 residues in the CDR3. The CDR3 is CASSFLEGDTEAFF. The CDR3 DNA sequence: TGTGCCAGCAGCTTCCTGGAGGGGGACACTGAAGCTTTCTTT.

This clonotype was counted only a few times. The chain carries TRBV5-4 and TRBJ2-3; D unresolved. The germline V and J ends were trimmed by 2 bases and 0 bases, with 10 bases remaining between them. Germline assignment: CDR1 SGHNT and CDR2 YYREEE (reference sequence). The CDR3 spans 15 residues. Written as DNA, the CDR3 is TGTGCCAGCAGCTTAAACGTTGGTAGCACAGATACGCAGTATTTT. It codes for CASSLNVGSTDTQYF.

This clonotype was found a few times. V gene TRBV27 combines with J gene TRBJ2-7; D remains unclear. The CDR3 runs 10 residues. V dropped 8 bases and J dropped 5 bases, with 7 bases sitting between them. The V gene's germline CDR1 is MNHEY and CDR2 SMNVEV (reference sequence). The CDR3 sequence: CASSPNEQYF. CDR3 coding DNA: TGTGCCAGCTCCCCCAACGAGCAGTACTTC.

Many counts were recorded for this clonotype. The J gene is TRBJ2-2, the V gene TRBV11-3, with TRBD2 matching over 7 bases. Germline loops: CDR1 SGHNT, CDR2 YENEEA. The J segment lost 6 bases and the V segment lost 5 bases, leaving 6 bases of the junction unmatched. CDR3 length equals 14 residues. The DNA of the CDR3 is TGTGCCAGCAGCCCTAGGGAGGGGTCCGGGGAGCTGTTTTTT. It codes for CASSPREGSGELFF.

This clonotype was counted ten times or more. The chain couples TRBV4-3 to TRBJ1-2; D perhaps matches TRBD1 (5 bases). Germline CDR1 is LGHNA and CDR2 is YSLEER. CDR3 length equals 14 residues. V lost 1 base and J lost 6, with 12 bases in between. The CDR3 here is CASSQGATGDGYTF. As DNA, the CDR3 is TGCGCCAGCAGCCAAGGGGCTACGGGGGATGGCTACACCTTC.

Comment on this clonotype: A much larger clone lies a single base off, so this may be a read error. The chain combines TRBV14 with TRBJ1-1; D is ambiguous. The CDR3 is made up of 14 amino acids. Trimming took 5 bases from V and 4 from J, leaving 14 bases between them. Germline values: CDR1 SGHDN, CDR2 FVKESK. CDR3 region: CASSLRVGSTEAFF. CDR3 nucleotides: TGTGCCAGCAGCTTGCGGGTCGGGAGCACTGAAGCTTTCTTT. The full variable domain, in which reference TRBV14 and TRBJ1-1 provide the parts outside the CDR3, is EAGVTQFPSHSVIEKGQTVTLRCDPISGHDNLYWYRRVMGKEIKFLLHFVKESKQDESGMPNNRFLAERTGGTYSTLKVQPAELEDSGVYFCASSLRVGSTEAFFGQGTRLTVV.

About this clonotype: This may be a read error: a much more frequent sequence differs by one nucleotide. The chain couples TRBV6-4 to TRBJ2-1; 12 positions match TRBD2. The germline V gene has CDR1 MRHNA and CDR2 SNTAGT. This CDR3 has 16 residues. The trim removed 8 bases at V and 7 bases at J, leaving 12 bases unmatched. CDR3 DNA sequence: TGTGCCAGCGGTTACCCCGGACTAGCGGGAAGGAATGAGCAGTTCTTC. This encodes CASGYPGLAGRNEQFF.

This clonotype has just a few counts. The gene calls are TRBV5-8 and TRBJ2-2; no firm D call. Trimming removed 0 bases at V and 4 bases at J, with 25 bases between. The germline CDR1 and CDR2 sequences are SGHTS and YDEGEE. The CDR3 runs 20 residues. The CDR3 spells CASSLDQAIRLIEGTGELFF. The CDR3 nucleotides read TGTGCCAGCAGCTTGGACCAAGCGATACGCCTGATAGAAGGCACCGGGGAGCTGTTTTTT. Drawing the rest from reference TRBV5-8 and TRBJ2-2, the complete variable domain is EAGVTQSPTHLIKTRGQQATLRCSPISGHTSVYWYQQALGLGLQFLLWYDEGEERNRGNFPPRFSGRQFPNYSSELNVNALELEDSALYLCASSLDQAIRLIEGTGELFFGEGSRLTVL.

This clonotype appeared a few times. V and J are TRBV2 and TRBJ1-2; no definite D call. The CDR3 contains 12 residues. Trimming stripped 10 bases from V and 2 bases from J, with 11 bases between. Germline V gives CDR1 SNHLY, CDR2 FYNNEI. CDR3 nucleotide sequence: TGTGCCATCAGAGGTGGGAACTATGGCTACACCTTC. The encoded protein is CAIRGGNYGYTF.

In its sample, this clonotype was seen a few times. This chain uses TRBV18 with TRBJ2-5; TRBD1 agrees at 8 bases. CDR3 length: 12 residues. The germline CDR1 and CDR2 sequences are KGHSH and LQKENI. V lost 5 bases, J lost 14 bases, and 10 bases stayed unmatched. In DNA, the CDR3 is TGTGCCAGCTCATCGGACAGGGTATTTAGCTACTTC. Translated: CASSSDRVFSYF.

The gene calls are TRBV20-1 and TRBJ1-2; maybe TRBD1 (6 bases). CDR1 is DFQATT, CDR2 SNEGSKA, per germline (reference sequence). This CDR3 is built from 15 residues. The germline V and J ends were trimmed by 1 base and 6 bases, with 18 bases remaining between them. CDR3 residues: CSARGLGEKGDGYTF. The CDR3 region has the DNA TGCAGTGCTAGAGGACTGGGGGAGAAGGGGGATGGCTACACCTTC.

Regarding this clonotype: A much bigger clone sits one base away, suggesting this may be a read error. V is TRBV3-1 and J is TRBJ1-2; maybe TRBD1 (5 bases). From germline, CDR1 is LGHDT and CDR2 YNNKEL (reference sequence). Trimming cost V 4 bases and J 0 bases, with 15 bases left between them. This CDR3 has 16 amino acids. This CDR3 is CASSRDRSRSNYGYTF. CDR3 bases: TGTGCCAGCAGCCGGGACCGTTCAAGATCTAACTATGGCTACACCTTC.

This clonotype occurred many times. The V and J genes are TRBV12-3 or TRBV12-4 and TRBJ1-1; D is perhaps TRBD1 (5 bases). Trimming took 3 bases from V and 10 from J, leaving 21 bases between them. CDR3 length: 15 residues. The DNA for the CDR3 is TGTGCCAGCAGTTTTACGGGCAGGGTCGGAGTAACAGCTTTCTTT. Residues: CASSFTGRVGVTAFF.

This clonotype was seen at least ten times. The gene calls are TRBV7-2 and TRBJ1-2; possibly TRBD1 for D (5 bases). V dropped 5 bases and J dropped 7 bases, with 20 bases sitting between them. Germline CDR1 SGHTA, CDR2 FQGNSA. This CDR3 spans 15 amino acids. DNA of the CDR3: TGTGCCAGCAGCAAGCCGGGACTGGGGTCGGGTGGCTACACCTTC. Encoded protein: CASSKPGLGSGGYTF.